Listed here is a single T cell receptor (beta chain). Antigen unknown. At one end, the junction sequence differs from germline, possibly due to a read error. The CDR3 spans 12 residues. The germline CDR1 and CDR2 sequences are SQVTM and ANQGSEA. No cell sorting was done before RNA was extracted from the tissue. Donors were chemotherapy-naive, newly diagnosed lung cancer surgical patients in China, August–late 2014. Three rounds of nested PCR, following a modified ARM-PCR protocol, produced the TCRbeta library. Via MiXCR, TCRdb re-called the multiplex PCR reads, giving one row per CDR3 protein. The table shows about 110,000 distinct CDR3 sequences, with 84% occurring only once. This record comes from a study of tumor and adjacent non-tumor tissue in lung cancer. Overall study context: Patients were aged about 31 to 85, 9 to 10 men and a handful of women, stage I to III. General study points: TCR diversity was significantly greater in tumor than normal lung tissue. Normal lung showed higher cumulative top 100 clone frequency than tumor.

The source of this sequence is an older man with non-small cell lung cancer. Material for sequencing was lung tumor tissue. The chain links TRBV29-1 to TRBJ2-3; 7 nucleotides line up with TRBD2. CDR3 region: CSMGGTTDTQYF. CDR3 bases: TGCAGTATGGGGGGGACCACAGATACGCAATATTTT.